The 30 T cell receptor beta chains below come from one sample, sequenced in a study of glioma-infiltrating T cells. TCR alpha and beta CDR3 regions were amplified from RNA using iRepertoire nested multiplex PCR. TCRdb reprocessed the multiplex PCR reads with MiXCR, giving one entry per CDR3 protein. The sample yields about 5,800 distinct CDR3 sequences, 25% to 35% seen once. Sequences were obtained from glioma tissue, nonneoplastic brain tissue, or PBMCs (not recorded which). The receptors were gathered from a human donor with low-grade glioma or glioblastoma, undergoing nonglioma brain surgery, or in good health (not recorded which).

Concerning this clonotype: The conserved final phenylalanine or tryptophan is absent from the CDR3, which likely points to a read error. Because the CDR3's place on the DNA is in doubt, the DNA is left out and the CDR3 is given as listed by TCRdb. The chain carries TRBV28 and TRBJ1-1; the table calls TRBD1, which could not be checked here. The CDR3 is 15 residues long, counting both termini. Germline assignment: CDR1 MDHEN and CDR2 SYDVKM. CDR3 in amino acids: CASSQGKATKTEDCG.

Note on this clonotype: Its ends do not fully match the called genes, so a read error is possible. V and J are TRBV4-3 and TRBJ1-5; D gene ambiguous. Germline V gene data show CDR1 as LGHNA and CDR2 as YSLEER. The CDR3 totals 13 residues. CDR3 in amino acids: CARSLPEGPPPQF. CDR3 bases: TGCGCCCGCAGCCTCCCGGAGGGTCCGCCCCCGCAGTTT.

In this sample, this clonotype turned up many times. The gene calls are TRBV7-9 and TRBJ1-1; D unresolved. V gave up 5 bases and J gave up 5 bases, with 12 bases separating them. The CDR3 runs 13 residues. Germline V gene data show CDR1 as SEHNR and CDR2 as FQNEAQ (reference sequence). The CDR3 is CASSPGWRTEAFF. For the CDR3, the DNA is TGTGCCAGCAGCCCCGGTTGGAGGACTGAAGCTTTCTTT.

This clonotype was found many times. The chain joins TRBV11-3 to TRBJ2-7; 9 positions match TRBD2. Per germline, CDR1 SGHNT and CDR2 YENEEA. V gave up 0 bases and J gave up 0 bases; unmatched junction bases: 0. This CDR3 region has 15 residues. CDR3: CASSLEAGGSYEQYF. CDR3 nucleotide sequence: TGTGCCAGCAGCTTAGAAGCGGGAGGCTCCTACGAGCAGTACTTC.

This clonotype was observed once. The germline gene is not matched at one end of the junction; a read error may be the cause. The chain joins TRBV6-2 or TRBV6-3 to TRBJ1-2; D not certain. Germline CDR1 is MNHEY and CDR2 is SVGEGT. CDR3 size: 15 residues. The CDR3 DNA is TGTGCCAGCAGTTACGGGTTGATAGCTAACTATAGCTACACCTTC. It encodes CASSYGLIANYSYTF.

This clonotype was seen repeatedly, ten times or more. The rearrangement uses TRBV10-2 and TRBJ2-5; no definite D call. This CDR3 contains 10 residues. V was cut by 4 bases and J by 5 bases, with 2 bases left in between. CDR1 and CDR2 from the germline V gene are WSHSY and SAAADI. The CDR3 nucleotides are TGCGCCAGCAGTGGCGAGACCCAGTACTTC. Translated, it gives CASSGETQYF.

This clonotype was recorded many times. The chain has TRBV10-3 and TRBJ1-2, with D possibly being TRBD1 (6 bases). Germline V gene sequence: CDR1 ENHRY, CDR2 SYGVKD. The CDR3 covers 16 residues. The ends were cut back, 0 bases at V and 5 bases at J, with 16 bases in the middle. The DNA of the CDR3 is TGTGCCATCAGTGAGTCGACGGGGGCAGGGCTATATGGCTACACCTTC. This sequence encodes CAISESTGAGLYGYTF.

This clonotype was counted between two and nine times. The chain combines TRBV6-2 or TRBV6-3 with TRBJ2-1; weak D call: TRBD2 (6 bases). CDR1 and CDR2 (germline): MNHEY, SVGEGT. V was pared by 8 bases and J by 13 bases, with 18 bases between. This CDR3 has 12 residues. The CDR3 DNA reads as TGTGCCAGCGGGGACTCATTCCGGTTACAGTTCTTC. Protein sequence: CASGDSFRLQFF.

The chain joins TRBV6-6 to TRBJ2-7, with D unclear. In germline, CDR1 is MNHNY, CDR2 SVGAGI (reference sequence). The CDR3 runs to 14 residues. CDR3 residues: CSSLFAVSSYEQEV. The CDR3 bases are TGTTCCAGCCTGTTCGCGGTGAGCTCCTACGAGCAGGAAGTC.

This clonotype has only one observation. The chain uses TRBV15 and TRBJ1-5; unclear D gene. V shed 6 bases and J shed 2 bases, with 8 bases lying between them. Per germline, CDR1 LNHNV and CDR2 YYDKDF (reference sequence). CDR3 length equals 13 residues. This chain's CDR3 is CATRAQGNQPQHF. The CDR3 DNA is TGTGCCACCAGAGCGCAGGGCAATCAGCCCCAGCATTTT.

This clonotype was observed at least ten times. This sequence joins TRBV19 and TRBJ1-5, with D possibly being TRBD1 (5 bases). The CDR3 consists of 16 residues. The germline V and J ends were trimmed by 6 bases and 6 bases, with 21 bases remaining between them. From germline, CDR1 is LNHDA and CDR2 SQIVND (reference sequence). CDR3 nucleotides: TGTGCCAGTAGACCCGGGACGTCCCCCCGGGGTCAGCCCCAGCATTTT. Its translation is CASRPGTSPRGQPQHF.

This clonotype is termed medium-sized (0.01 to 0.1%). The J gene is TRBJ1-2, the V gene TRBV10-3; tentatively, D is TRBD1 (5 bases). The CDR3 covers 14 residues. Germline V gives CDR1 ENHRY, CDR2 SYGVKD. Trimming took 3 bases from V and 4 from J, leaving 12 bases between them. CDR3 residues: CAISELGVRYGYTF. The CDR3 bases are TGTGCCATCAGTGAATTGGGGGTTCGCTATGGCTACACCTTC.

This clonotype was counted ten times or more. The chain combines TRBV19 with TRBJ2-1; 8 nucleotides match TRBD2. J gave up 6 bases and V 2 bases, and 9 bases lay outside the gene matches. From germline, CDR1 is LNHDA and CDR2 SQIVND (reference sequence). The CDR3 loop spans 16 amino acids. The CDR3 reads CASSIYTGGPRNEQFF. CDR3 in DNA: TGTGCCAGTAGTATATATACGGGAGGGCCTCGCAATGAGCAGTTCTTC.

This clonotype has ten or more counts. The V and J genes are TRBV18 and TRBJ2-3, with D perhaps TRBD2 (6 bases). Germline-derived CDR1 and CDR2 are KGHSH and LQKENI. Trimming left V 2 bases short and J 4 bases short, with 13 bases between. CDR3 size: 15 residues. CDR3 region: CASSPAVGGADTQYF. CDR3 sequence (DNA): TGTGCCAGCTCACCAGCGGTAGGAGGGGCAGATACGCAGTATTTT.

This clonotype is deemed medium-sized. The chain has TRBV20-1 and TRBJ2-1, with 11 bases aligning to TRBD2. CDR3 length equals 15 residues. The V segment lost 5 bases and the J segment 5 bases; nucleotides outside the gene matches: 8. Germline CDR1 is DFQATT and CDR2 is SNEGSKA (reference sequence). Here the CDR3 DNA reads TGCAGTGCTCCTCACTTAGCGGGAGGGGACAATGAGCAGTTCTTC. Protein: CSAPHLAGGDNEQFF.

Judged by abundance, this clonotype is medium-sized. The rearrangement uses TRBV27 and TRBJ2-1, with D possibly TRBD2 on 6 matching bases. V dropped 3 bases and J dropped 2 bases, with 11 bases sitting between them. Germline assignment: CDR1 MNHEY and CDR2 SMNVEV (reference sequence). The CDR3 spans 15 residues. The CDR3 reads CASSLRTMAYNEQFF. CDR3 sequence (DNA): TGTGCCAGCAGTTTGAGGACTATGGCCTACAATGAGCAGTTCTTC.

This clonotype is deemed large. This sequence joins TRBV20-1 and TRBJ2-7; D not certain. V dropped 3 bases and J dropped 3 bases, with 15 bases sitting between them. Germline CDR1 reads DFQATT; CDR2 reads SNEGSKA (reference sequence). CDR3 length: 14 amino acids. CDR3: CSASPSPEVYEQYF. CDR3 in DNA: TGCAGTGCTAGTCCTTCCCCCGAGGTCTACGAGCAGTACTTC.

Judged by abundance, this clonotype is medium-sized. V usage is TRBV6-2 or TRBV6-3 and J usage is TRBJ1-1, with a tentative D call TRBD1 (5 bases). The V end was cut by 2 bases, the J end by 1 base, with 11 bases between. CDR3 length: 15 amino acids. The V gene's germline CDR1 is MNHEY and CDR2 SVGEGT. This CDR3 is CASSYPGGGNTEAFF. CDR3 nucleotides: TGTGCCAGCAGTTACCCCGGGGGGGGGAACACTGAAGCTTTCTTT.

V is TRBV29-1 and J is TRBJ2-5; D not resolved. Trimming took 3 bases from V and 5 from J, leaving 7 bases between them. Germline CDR1 is SQVTM and CDR2 is ANQGSEA. The CDR3 loop spans 11 amino acids. The CDR3 here is CSVDDWETQYF. The CDR3 DNA follows: TGCAGCGTTGATGATTGGGAGACCCAGTACTTC.

On this clonotype itself: A much larger clone differs by one base, so this may be a read error. The chain employs TRBV5-5 and TRBJ2-7, with D perhaps TRBD1 (7 bases). CDR3 size: 12 residues. From germline, CDR1 is SGHKS and CDR2 YYEKEE (reference sequence). The CDR3 sequence is CASSAGGYGQYF. The CDR3 DNA follows: TGTGCCAGCAGCGCAGGGGGGTACGGGCAGTACTTC.

This clonotype was counted many times. This chain links TRBV4-3 with TRBJ2-1; 9 bases agree with TRBD2. Looked up from germline, CDR1 is LGHNA and CDR2 is YSLEER. The CDR3 has 15 amino acids. V shed 4 bases, J shed 7 bases, and the junction held 8 bases outside the gene matches. This CDR3 is CASSRSLAGSNEQFF. In DNA, the CDR3 is TGCGCCAGCAGCCGGAGTCTAGCGGGATCAAATGAGCAGTTCTTC.

Notes on this clonotype: One end of the junction does not line up with germline, which may come from a read error. CDR3: CASMALSGYNSPRPF. CDR3 coding DNA: TGTGCCAGCATGGCCCTTTCGGGTTATAATTCACCCCGCCCCTTT. The chain has TRBV27 and TRBJ1-6, with D unresolved. This CDR3 contains 15 residues. Germline CDR1 is MNHEY and CDR2 is SMNVEV (reference sequence).

This clonotype rates as large (0.1 to 1%). V and J are TRBV27 and TRBJ2-1, with D hard to call. CDR1 MNHEY and CDR2 SMNVEV come from the germline V gene (reference sequence). V was cut by 8 bases and J by 4 bases, with 6 bases left in between. The CDR3 totals 11 residues. CDR3 in amino acids: CASRRYNEQFF. The CDR3 DNA sequence: TGTGCCAGCCGAAGGTACAATGAGCAGTTCTTC.

This clonotype has at least ten counts. V gene TRBV9 combines with J gene TRBJ1-5; tentatively, D is TRBD1 (5 bases). CDR3 length equals 14 residues. The V end lost 3 bases, the J end lost 6 bases, and 13 bases lay between the germline ends. Germline V gene data show CDR1 as SGDLS and CDR2 as YYNGEE. The CDR3 here is CASSGRGSRQPQHF. The CDR3 nucleotides read TGTGCCAGCAGCGGGAGGGGTTCCCGTCAGCCCCAGCATTTT.

This clonotype was picked up many times. The J gene is TRBJ2-5, the V gene TRBV7-2, with D perhaps given as TRBD1 or TRBD2 (7 bases each). The CDR3 has 14 amino acids. CDR1 is SGHTA and CDR2 is FQGNSA in the germline V gene. V lost 5 bases, J lost 2 bases, and 12 bases lay in between. The chain's CDR3 is CASSVQGGQETQYF. DNA of the CDR3: TGTGCCAGCAGCGTTCAGGGGGGGCAAGAGACCCAGTACTTC.

By share, this clonotype counts as medium-sized (0.01 to 0.1%). J is TRBJ2-5 and V is TRBV5-4; maybe TRBD1 (7 bases). Trimming cost V 0 bases and J 4 bases, with 10 bases left between them. The CDR3 extends over 14 amino acids. Germline V gene lookup returns CDR1 SGHNT and CDR2 YYREEE (reference sequence). CDR3 bases: TGTGCCAGCAGCTTGGACAGGGGAGGAGAGACCCAGTACTTC. This codes for CASSLDRGGETQYF.

By share, this clonotype counts as medium-sized. The chain is built from TRBV15 and TRBJ1-3; D is uncertain. Trimming shortened V by 0 bases and J by 4 bases, and 7 bases separated the two germline ends. The CDR3 is 14 amino acids. Germline loops: CDR1 LNHNV, CDR2 YYDKDF (reference sequence). CDR3 nucleotide sequence: TGTGCCACCAGCAGAGATGACTGGGGAAACACCATATATTTT. The encoded protein is CATSRDDWGNTIYF.

The chain couples TRBV2 to TRBJ1-5; D remains unclear. Germline V gives CDR1 SNHLY, CDR2 FYNNEI. The germline V and J ends were trimmed by 8 bases and 4 bases, with 12 bases remaining between them. The length of the CDR3 is 13 residues. In nucleotides, the CDR3 is TGTGCCAGCCGGCGGTCCGGAAATCAGCCCCAGCATTTT. Translated, it gives CASRRSGNQPQHF. The full variable domain, with the rest looked up from reference TRBV2 and TRBJ1-5, is EPEVTQTPSHQVTQMGQEVILRCVPISNHLYFYWYRQILGQKVEFLVSFYNNEISEKSEIFDDQFSVERPDGSNFTLKIRSTKLEDSAMYFCASRRSGNQPQHFGDGTRLSIL.

Ten or more counts support this clonotype. J is TRBJ2-1 and V is TRBV5-1, with TRBD2 identical over 12 bases. This CDR3 is built from 17 residues. Germline V gene sequence: CDR1 SGHRS, CDR2 YFSETQ. Germline trimming cut 2 bases from V and 1 base from J; bases unmatched to any gene: 4. CDR3 sequence: CASSLLAGGSSYNEQFF. CDR3 nucleotide sequence: TGCGCCAGCAGCTTACTAGCGGGAGGCAGTTCCTACAATGAGCAGTTCTTC.

The rearrangement joins TRBV6-5 to TRBJ1-6; 9 nucleotides agree with TRBD1. Germline CDR1 reads MNHEY; CDR2 reads SVGAGI. This CDR3 is 19 amino acids long. With 2 bases clipped from V and 7 bases from J, the junction kept 15 bases outside the gene matches. The CDR3 DNA follows: TGTGCCAGCAGTTACACTGGTGGAACAGGGGGCATTTCGAATTCACCCCTCCACTTT. Translated: CASSYTGGTGGISNSPLHF.